This T cell receptor (beta chain) was documented in a study of blood T cell repertoires in COVID-19 (dated by TCRdb to 2020 to 2021). In terms of the full investigation: Samples from collaborators originated in the United States, Italy and Spain and spanned both the acute and convalescent phases of COVID-19. Deeply sampled blood TCRbeta repertoires from subjects exposed to, actively infected with, or recovered from COVID-19 were included in the dataset. The samples were drawn from the first 160 participants of the ongoing ImmuneRACE study and from 950 to 1,500 subjects provided by 6 global collaborators. Sample metadata almost always included a de-identified subject ID, COVID-19 status, age in years and sex. The repertoires were released in a freely available public database intended as a resource for research on the immune response to SARS-CoV-2. The prospective study material was composed of cDNA or gDNA derived from T cells, B-cell-depleted T cells, or PBMCs. Where available, HLA class I and class II types were obtained from metadata supplied by the sample provider rather than from assay-based typing. General study outcomes and caveats: How much clinical and demographic metadata was included differed by source and by participant, and the metadata was provided uncurated.

The immunoSEQ Assay, a bias-controlled multiplex PCR, was used to amplify TCRbeta CDR3 regions from genomic DNA. Processing in the source paper ran as follows. The number of nucleated cells in each sample was estimated from the amplification of reference gene primers within the assay. To quantify the absolute abundance of each unique TCRbeta CDR3 rearrangement, sequence reads were collapsed and filtered. Productive Simpson clonality was computed per sample as the square root of Simpson's diversity index over productive rearrangements. TCRdb retrieved this table from immuneACCESS and kept in-frame rearrangements only. Not all clones are present; in checked studies, unresolved V genes account for under half, and no reason is known for the remainder. V and J calls and clone size are as listed in that table; D and trimming were resolved from the DNA. This sample lists roughly 9,200 clones; around 80% were detected once. Together, the top ten hold 7% to 9% of the sample.

Each collaborating institution followed its own protocols to collect whole blood in K2EDTA tubes. Collaborator samples were shipped for TCRbeta analysis as frozen whole blood, isolated PBMCs, or DNA extracted from either sample type. Turning to this clone: Its antigen target is currently unknown. Base qualities are missing; no much larger clone stands one base away.

As encoded in the germline V gene (reference sequence), CDR1 is MNHNY while CDR2 is SVGAGI. The CDR3, from cysteine to phenylalanine, totals 15 residues. Just CDR3 DNA is preserved here, 45 bases in frame from base 1. V is pruned by 4 bases and J by 2 bases, leaving 7 bases of the junction without a gene match. This TCR was recovered from a man between 65 and 85 years old with active COVID-19. The sample comprised peripheral blood. The chain was built from TRBV6-6 and TRBJ2-7; a stretch of 8 junction bases matches TRBD1. At the DNA level, the sequence is TGTGCCAGCAGTTCTCCGGACAGGGCAACCTACGAGCAGTACTTC. Translated, this gives CASSSPDRATYEQYF.